Each of the 5 T cell receptor beta chains below was sequenced from the same sample in a study of T-cell memory formation after mild COVID-19. A single record per CDR3 protein comes from TCRdb applying MiXCR to the 5' RACE reads. The repertoire holds about 260,000 distinct CDR3 sequences, roughly 8.2% seen once, with approximately 22% in the top ten. The sequencing sample was made of PBMCs or a T cell subset sorted from them (not recorded which). The receptors were sampled from a man aged 18 to 29 who had mild COVID-19 (a few samples of this study predate the infection). Cell type and time point are not known.

This clonotype was seen repeatedly, ten times or more. The V gene is TRBV7-6, the J gene TRBJ1-1, with a possible D match to TRBD1 (5 bases). The CDR3 spans 13 residues. Germline-derived CDR1 and CDR2 are SGHVS and FNYEAQ. Trimming cost V 1 base and J 5 bases, with 8 bases left between them. CDR3 in amino acids: CASSLGGATEAFF. The CDR3 coding sequence is TGTGCCAGCAGCTTAGGGGGCGCGACTGAAGCTTTCTTT.

This chain links TRBV25-1 with TRBJ1-4, with TRBD1 identical over 7 bases. J lost 0 bases, V lost 1 base, and 5 bases had no gene match. Germline-derived CDR1 and CDR2 are MGHDK and SYGVNS. This CDR3 has 17 amino acids. DNA of the CDR3: TGTGCCAGCAGTGAATTAGGGGGCCCTGCAACTAATGAAAAACTGTTTTTT. This translates into CASSELGGPATNEKLFF.

This CDR3 is CSARADAGYAPEAFF. Written as DNA, the CDR3 is TGCAGTGCTAGAGCCGATGCAGGGTACGCTCCGGAAGCTTTCTTT. The genes are TRBV20-1 and TRBJ1-1; a weak D match, TRBD1 (5 bases). V dropped 1 base and J dropped 8 bases, with 20 bases sitting between them. The CDR3 contains 15 residues. Germline V gives CDR1 DFQATT, CDR2 SNEGSKA (reference sequence).

The table lists this clonotype with a few counts. CDR3 DNA sequence: TGTGCCAGCAGCCCTGGGGCTAGCGGGGGGGCCCTGGAGACCCAGTACTTC. Translated, it gives CASSPGASGGALETQYF. The V and J genes are TRBV9 and TRBJ2-5; 12 bases match TRBD2. This CDR3 has 17 amino acids. J was trimmed by 5 bases and V by 4 bases; bases with no gene match: 12. Germline assignment: CDR1 SGDLS and CDR2 YYNGEE.

The chain carries TRBV11-2 and TRBJ1-2, with D possibly TRBD1 on 6 matching bases. Germline V gene lookup returns CDR1 SGHAT and CDR2 FQNNGV. V lost 5 bases, J lost 2 bases, and 15 bases lay in between. The CDR3 is 15 amino acids. In nucleotides, the CDR3 is TGTGCCAGCAGCCCCCAAGGACAGAGGAACTATGGCTACACCTTC. Translated, it gives CASSPQGQRNYGYTF.